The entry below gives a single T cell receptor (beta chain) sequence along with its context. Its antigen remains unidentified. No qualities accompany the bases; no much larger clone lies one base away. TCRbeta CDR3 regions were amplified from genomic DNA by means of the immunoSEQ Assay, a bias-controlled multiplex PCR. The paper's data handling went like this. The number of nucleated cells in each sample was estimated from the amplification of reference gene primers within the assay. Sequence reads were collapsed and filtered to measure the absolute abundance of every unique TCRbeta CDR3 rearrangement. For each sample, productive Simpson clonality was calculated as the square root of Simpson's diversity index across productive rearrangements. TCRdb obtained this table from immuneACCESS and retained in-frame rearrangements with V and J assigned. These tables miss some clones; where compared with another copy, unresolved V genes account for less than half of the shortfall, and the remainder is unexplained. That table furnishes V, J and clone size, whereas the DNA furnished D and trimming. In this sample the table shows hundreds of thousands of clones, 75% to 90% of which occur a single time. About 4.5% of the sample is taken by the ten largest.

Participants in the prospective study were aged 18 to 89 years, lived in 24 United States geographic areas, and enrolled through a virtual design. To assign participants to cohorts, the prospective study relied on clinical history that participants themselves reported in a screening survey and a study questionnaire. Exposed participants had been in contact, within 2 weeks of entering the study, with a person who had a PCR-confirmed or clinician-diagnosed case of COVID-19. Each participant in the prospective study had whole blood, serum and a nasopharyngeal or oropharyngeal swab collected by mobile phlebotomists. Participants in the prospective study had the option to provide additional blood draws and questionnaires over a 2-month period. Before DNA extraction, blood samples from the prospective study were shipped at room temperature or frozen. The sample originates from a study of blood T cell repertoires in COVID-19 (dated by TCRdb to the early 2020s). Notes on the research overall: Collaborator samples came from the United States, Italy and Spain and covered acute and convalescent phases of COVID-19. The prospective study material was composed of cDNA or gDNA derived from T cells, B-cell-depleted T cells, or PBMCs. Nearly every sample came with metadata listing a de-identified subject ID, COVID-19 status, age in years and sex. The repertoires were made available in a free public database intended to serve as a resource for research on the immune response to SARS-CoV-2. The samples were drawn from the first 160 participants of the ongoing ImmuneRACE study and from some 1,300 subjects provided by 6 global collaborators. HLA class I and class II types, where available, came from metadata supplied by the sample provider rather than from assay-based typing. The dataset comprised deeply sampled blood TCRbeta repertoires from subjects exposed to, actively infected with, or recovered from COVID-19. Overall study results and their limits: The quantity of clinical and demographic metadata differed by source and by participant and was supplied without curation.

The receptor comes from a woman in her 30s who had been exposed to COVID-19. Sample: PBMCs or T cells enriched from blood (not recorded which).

CDR3 protein: CATSEGQGDDYGYTF. The bases read TGTGCCACCAGTGAAGGACAGGGGGATGACTATGGCTACACCTTC. The sequence links TRBV24-1 to TRBJ1-2; 10 of the junction bases match TRBD1. From the germline V gene, CDR1 is KGHDR and CDR2 is SFDVKD. Relative to germline, V is missing 4 bases and J is missing 3 bases, with 4 bases of the junction outside any gene match. The CDR3, from cysteine to phenylalanine, totals 15 residues. The kept DNA is CDR3 alone, 45 bases in frame from the first base.